This record looks at one T cell receptor (beta chain) sequence and its context. The PCR used 60 Vbeta and 13 Jbeta primers. Sequencing was performed with immunoSEQ multiplex PCR; in TCRdb, only in-frame clones are kept and a portion is missing. This sample yields about 150,000 clones, of which around 75% are seen a single time; about 1.3% belongs to the top ten. These data belong to a study of cytomegalovirus exposure and HLA in healthy donors. The overall study: In an early release, HLA-typed donors contributed approximately 82 million unique TCR sequences.

The receptor comes from a man aged 18 to 29 in good health and CMV-seronegative. Material: PBMCs.

In DNA, the CDR3 is TGCGCCAGCAGCGCACAGGGCGAGCAGTACTTC. It is translated as CASSAQGEQYF. The J gene is TRBJ2-7, the V gene TRBV5-1, with D possibly being TRBD1 (6 bases). V lost 4 bases to trimming and J lost 6 bases, with 8 bases between them. Germline V gene sequence: CDR1 SGHRS, CDR2 YFSETQ. The CDR3 is 11 amino acids.